This T cell receptor beta chain stems from a study of T cell repertoires and leukemia-associated antigens (dated by TCRdb to between 2018 and 2020). Context from the whole study: Around 15 million effective reads were obtained overall, with each sample giving about 5.1 to 7 million read pairs and about 3.3 to 5.0 million effective reads. Using in vitro peptide stimulation of healthy T cells, the study sought to determine the antigen recognized by a TCR Vbeta21 clone earlier detected in CML patients. Study-wide conclusions, independent of this receptor: The four groups showed no significant differences in numbers of Vbeta genes (roughly 60), Jbeta genes (approximately 13), VDJ rearrangements, or unique CDR3s. Antigen specificity and function of the expanded clones were not tested directly and required further investigation.

Total RNA was extracted from the cultured T cells using TRIzol reagent. 5' rapid amplification of cDNA ends (5'RACE) was the method used to amplify TCRbeta libraries from the RNA. Library concentration and integrity were checked with Qubit, an Agilent instrument, and quantitative PCR before sequencing. A commercial service provider sequenced the qualified libraries on Illumina HiSeq or MiSeq. Turning to the authors' computational methods: MiXCR version 1.8.2 was used to identify TCR sequences in each sample. For a clone to count as qualified, its CDR3 had to be longer than four amino acids, its nucleotide length had to be in-frame, and the clone could not contain a stop codon. A read containing the complete CDR3 structure was defined as an effective read. RT-PCR with 24 Vbeta primers, GeneScan spectratyping, and Sanger sequencing were used to validate expanded clones. The public reads were reprocessed in TCRdb via fastp at Q25 and MiXCR, keeping in-frame beta chains. Each CDR3 protein gets just one entry, which takes the most common genes and DNA from the rows behind it. The V and J calls come from TCRdb's annotation, not from the publication. The sample table records 10,000 to 12,000 distinct CDR3 sequences; around 40% of these occur just once. Clones ranked in the top ten supply around 28% of the sample.

CD3+ T cells were first rested overnight at roughly 2.7 million cells/mL in RPMI 1640 without fetal bovine serum. CD3+ T cells were isolated from PBMCs with MACS immunomagnetic beads following the manufacturer's instructions. As to this clonotype: Its recognized antigen is unknown. One junction end disagrees with the germline gene, perhaps due to a read error.

CDR1 and CDR2, per the germline V gene, are ENHRY and SYGVKD. The CDR3 spans 14 residues, from the cysteine through the phenylalanine. Left in the record is the CDR3 DNA by itself, 42 bases read in frame from the first base. The origin of this receptor is a female donor in good health. The rearrangement combines TRBV10-3 with TRBJ2-3; confidence is insufficient to name the D gene. Material for sequencing was CD3+ T cells sorted from blood and cultured. Here the CDR3 is given as CAISGVRHTDTQYF. The nucleotide sequence reads TGTGCCATCAGTGGTGTCCGCCACACAGATACGCAGTATTTC.